A single sample gave rise to the 6 T cell receptor beta chains below, sequenced in a study of cytomegalovirus exposure and HLA in healthy donors (dated by TCRdb to 2015 to 2018). Library preparation employed the immunoSEQ multiplex PCR assay. TCRdb took over this immuneACCESS table, retaining in-frame rearrangements with V and J assigned. Such tables are incomplete; in checked studies, under half of the missing clones stem from an unresolved V gene, and the remainder is unexplained. This sample comprises fewer than 250,000 clones, around 87% of them detected only once. The top ten hold about 3% of the sample. The source material was PBMCs. All receptors come from a man younger than 35 in good health and CMV-seronegative.

Comment on this clone: The sample contains more than one DNA sequence encoding this CDR3. The chain uses TRBV5-1 and TRBJ2-2; D is unclear. Trimming took 0 bases from V and 5 from J, leaving 5 bases between them. CDR1 is SGHRS, CDR2 YFSETQ, per germline. The CDR3 extends over 13 amino acids. The CDR3 bases are TGCGCCAGCAGCTTGGTCCCGACCGGGGAGCTGTTTTTT. Protein: CASSLVPTGELFF.

In its sample, this clone was seen a few times. CDR3 region: CASSQWTGGTGELFF. The CDR3 DNA sequence: TGCGCCAGCAGCCAATGGACAGGGGGCACCGGGGAGCTGTTTTTT. J is TRBJ2-2 and V is TRBV4-1, with 10 bases fitting TRBD1. The CDR3 consists of 15 residues. Germline values: CDR1 MGHRA, CDR2 YSYEKL. Trimming removed 2 bases from V and 4 bases from J; junction bases left unmatched: 1.

V and J are TRBV6-4 and TRBJ1-1, with no clear D. Per germline, CDR1 MRHNA and CDR2 SNTAGT. CDR3 length equals 13 residues. Trimming took 5 bases from V and 0 from J, leaving 7 bases between them. CDR3 sequence: CASSLTVNTEAFF. The CDR3 DNA reads TGTGCCAGCAGTCTTACGGTGAACACTGAAGCTTTCTTT.

In its sample, this clone was seen a few times. This chain uses TRBV10-2 with TRBJ1-1; D remains ambiguous. This CDR3 has 11 amino acids. The ends were cut back, 3 bases at V and 5 bases at J, with 4 bases in the middle. CDR1 is WSHSY and CDR2 is SAAADI in the germline V gene. This chain's CDR3 is CASSDRTEAFF. The CDR3 DNA reads TGCGCCAGCAGTGATAGAACTGAAGCTTTCTTT.

V and J are TRBV29-1 and TRBJ2-2, with 10 bases aligning to TRBD1. V was pared by 3 bases and J by 6 bases, with 4 bases of the junction left unmatched. The V gene's germline CDR1 is SQVTM and CDR2 ANQGSEA. The CDR3 runs to 14 residues. CDR3 residues: CSVETGGAPGELFF. The CDR3, as DNA: TGCAGCGTTGAGACAGGGGGCGCGCCCGGGGAGCTGTTTTTT.

This clone was picked up one time. The chain employs TRBV7-2 and TRBJ2-1; possible D gene TRBD2, 6 bases. V lost 5 bases, J lost 9 bases, and 14 bases lay in between. Per germline, CDR1 SGHTA and CDR2 FQGNSA. This CDR3 has 13 residues. In DNA, the CDR3 is TGTGCCAGCAGCAAAAGACCGCGGGGTGAGCAGTTCTTC. This codes for CASSKRPRGEQFF.